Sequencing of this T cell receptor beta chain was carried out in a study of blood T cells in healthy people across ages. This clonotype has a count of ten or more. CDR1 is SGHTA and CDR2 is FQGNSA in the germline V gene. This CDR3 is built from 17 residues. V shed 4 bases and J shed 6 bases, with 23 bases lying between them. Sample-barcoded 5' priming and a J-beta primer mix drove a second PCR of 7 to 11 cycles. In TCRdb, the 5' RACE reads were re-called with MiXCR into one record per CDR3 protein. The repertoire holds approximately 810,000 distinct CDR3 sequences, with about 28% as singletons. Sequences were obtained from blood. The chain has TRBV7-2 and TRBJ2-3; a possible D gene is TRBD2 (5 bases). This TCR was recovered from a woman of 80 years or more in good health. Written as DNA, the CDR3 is TGTGCCAGCAGCTCCCCAGCGGACTTTCTTCGAAGGGATACGCAGTATTTT. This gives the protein CASSSPADFLRRDTQYF.